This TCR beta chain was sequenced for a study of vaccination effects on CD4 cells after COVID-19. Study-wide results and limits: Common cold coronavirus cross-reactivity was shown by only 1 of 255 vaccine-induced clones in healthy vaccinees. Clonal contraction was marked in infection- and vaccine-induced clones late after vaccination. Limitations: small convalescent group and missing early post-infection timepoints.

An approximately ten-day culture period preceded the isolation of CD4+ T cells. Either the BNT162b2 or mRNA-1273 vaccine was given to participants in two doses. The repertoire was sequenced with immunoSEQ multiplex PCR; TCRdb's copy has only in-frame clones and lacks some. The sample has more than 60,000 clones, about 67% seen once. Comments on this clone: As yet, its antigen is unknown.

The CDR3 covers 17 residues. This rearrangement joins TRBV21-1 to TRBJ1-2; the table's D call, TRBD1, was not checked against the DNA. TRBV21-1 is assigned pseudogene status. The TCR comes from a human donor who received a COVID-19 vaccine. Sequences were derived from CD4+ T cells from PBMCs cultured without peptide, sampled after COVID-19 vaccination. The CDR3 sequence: CASSKRQGFLTNYGYTF. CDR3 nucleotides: TGTGCCAGCAGCAAAAGGCAGGGGTTTTTAACTAACTATGGCTACACCTTC.